The clone carrying this T cell receptor (beta chain) was observed a few times. This entry is derived from a study of CD8 T cells in ankylosing spondylitis. Via MiXCR, TCRdb re-called the 5' RACE reads, giving one row per CDR3 protein. Among roughly 240,000 distinct CDR3 sequences listed, more than 25% were seen once. Germline CDR1 SGHRS, CDR2 YFSETQ. This CDR3 spans 15 amino acids. Trimming shortened V by 4 bases and J by 4 bases, and 18 bases separated the two germline ends. Sequenced: blood, either unsorted or a sorted T cell fraction (not recorded which). The rearrangement links TRBV5-1 to TRBJ2-7; the D gene could be TRBD1 or TRBD2 (5 bases each). This receptor was identified in a male donor with ankylosing spondylitis or in good health (not recorded which). The CDR3 nucleotides are TGCGCCAGCAGCAACGGGACGGCCTCTAGGTACGAGCAGTACTTC. It translates to CASSNGTASRYEQYF.